Each of the 3 T cell receptor delta chains below was sequenced from the same sample in a study of delta chains in infants with herpesvirus infections. PBMC RNA was reverse transcribed using gamma-chain- and delta-chain-specific primers. TCRdb reran clone calling via CATT on the RT-PCR reads. The sample lists 150 to 200 delta-chain clones, under 35% occurring once. This sample comprised peripheral blood, obtained at time point 4 of longitudinal follow-up. These receptors were obtained from a human donor who was a Ugandan infant, either HIV-exposed or HIV-unexposed (not recorded which).

Concerning this clone itself: A single base is all that separates this from a far larger clone, so a read error is likely. Other DNA sequences from this sample encode an identical CDR3 as well. V is TRDV3 and J is TRDJ1; no definite D call. The J gene comes from matching the DNA to germline here; TCRdb lacks it. This CDR3 contains 15 residues. Germline V lookup: CDR1 TVYSNPD, CDR2 GDNSRS (reference sequence). Trimming cost V 2 bases and J 9 bases, with 25 bases left between them. CDR3 nucleotides: TGTGCCTTTTTTCCGAAACACATCTTAAACCCCCAACTCATCTTT. Amino acids: CAFFPKHILNPQLIF. The full variable domain, rest sourced from reference TRDV3 and TRDJ1, is CDKVTQSSPDQTVASGSEVVLLCTYDTVYSNPDLFWYRIRPDYSFQFVFYGDNSRSEGADFTQGRFSVKHILTQKAFHLVISPVRTEDSATYYCAFFPKHILNPQLIFGKGTRVTVEP.

Comments on this clone: The protein that TCRdb holds for this DNA derives from a much larger clone and differs from the translated DNA at residue 6, which likely indicates a read error; the protein shown here is translated from the DNA. The CDR3: CACDVAWGIRSSWDTRQMFF. Here the CDR3 DNA reads TGTGCCTGTGACGTAGCGTGGGGGATACGGAGCTCCTGGGACACCCGACAGATGTTTTTC. The chain has TRDV2 and TRDJ3; 11 positions agree with TRDD3. TCRdb offers no J gene call, so here the DNA was matched to germline to obtain one. Germline values: CDR1 GEAIGNYY, CDR2 EKD. This CDR3 has 20 amino acids. The V and J ends lost 3 bases and 0 bases, in that order; junction bases with no gene match: 9.

Turning to this clone: This probably arose from a read error, given a far larger clone one base away. Other DNA sequences in this specimen translate into the identical CDR3. The V and J genes are TRDV3 and TRDJ1; a possible D gene is TRDD2 (6 bases). TCRdb is silent on the J gene; assignment here came from matching the DNA to germline. The CDR3 totals 15 residues. Trimming left V 2 bases short and J 9 bases short, with 25 bases between. Germline CDR1 and CDR2: TVYSNPD and GDNSRS (reference sequence). The CDR3 region has the DNA TGTGCCTTTTTTCCTAAACACATCTTAAATCCCCAACTCATCTTT. It is translated as CAFFPKHILNPQLIF.